Sequencing of this T cell receptor (beta chain) was carried out in a study of blood T cell repertoires in COVID-19 (dated by TCRdb to 2019 to 2021). A note on the overall study: The collaborator samples originated in the United States, Italy and Spain and spanned the acute and convalescent phases of COVID-19. The repertoires were released in a freely available public database intended as a resource for research on the immune response to SARS-CoV-2. The dataset comprised deeply sampled blood TCRbeta repertoires from subjects exposed to, actively infected with, or recovered from COVID-19. Samples came from the ongoing ImmuneRACE study (first 160 participants) plus 1,254 subjects from 6 global collaborators. Nearly every sample came with metadata listing a de-identified subject ID, COVID-19 status, age in years and sex. The material from the prospective study consisted of cDNA or gDNA derived from T cells, B-cell-depleted T cells, or PBMCs. HLA class I and class II types, where available, came from metadata supplied by the sample provider rather than from assay-based typing. Results the study describes overall, beyond this receptor: The amount of clinical and demographic metadata varied by source and participant and was provided uncurated.

Comments on this clone: Its specific antigen is unknown. No base-level quality is on record; no much larger clone is a single base apart.

V is cut back by 3 bases and J by 2 bases, with 7 bases in the junction unmatched. The CDR1 and CDR2 encoded by the germline V gene (reference sequence) are DFQATT and SNEGSKA. Including the terminal cysteine and phenylalanine, the CDR3 comprises 15 residues. Only the CDR3 portion is preserved as DNA: 45 bases, with reading frame beginning at the first base. A second Seattle source provided samples from volunteer blood donors who had recovered from COVID-19. Collaborating institutions collected whole blood in K2EDTA tubes following their own protocols. For TCRbeta analysis, collaborators shipped samples as frozen whole blood, isolated PBMCs, or DNA extracted from either of those sample types. TCRbeta CDR3 regions were amplified from genomic DNA by means of the immunoSEQ Assay, a bias-controlled multiplex PCR. In the original analysis: The number of nucleated cells in each sample was estimated by amplification of reference gene primers within the assay. To quantify the absolute abundance of each unique TCRbeta CDR3 rearrangement, sequence reads were collapsed and filtered. For each sample, productive Simpson clonality was calculated as the square root of Simpson's diversity index across productive rearrangements. Held by TCRdb, this immuneACCESS table contains in-frame sequences only and omits some clones. Under half of the omission traces to an unresolved V gene where checked; the cause of the rest is unknown. V and J calls and clone size are as listed in that table; D and trimming were resolved from the DNA. The sample table holds roughly 150,000 clones, of which about 83% were seen once. The top ten hold approximately 13% of the sample.

Rearrangement joined TRBV20-1 to TRBJ2-1; the junction holds 7 bases that match TRBD2. The sequenced material came from peripheral blood. This TCR came from a man between 65 and 85 years old who had recovered from COVID-19. The sequence in DNA is TGCAGTGCTAGTCCGGGGGAGGGCACCTACAATGAGCAGTTCTTC. It translates to CSASPGEGTYNEQFF.